A single sample gave rise to the 8 T cell receptor beta chains below, sequenced in a study of cytomegalovirus exposure and HLA in healthy donors. TCRdb's copy holds only in-frame clones and misses some; the assay was immunoSEQ multiplex PCR. Altogether 90,000 or so clones are present, 85% being singletons, with the ten largest covering 20%. The sequenced sample consisted of PBMCs. The receptors come from a man in his late teens or twenties in good health and CMV-seropositive.

The chain is built from TRBV2 and TRBJ1-2; 11 bases agree with TRBD1. This CDR3 comprises 12 residues. Germline-derived CDR1 and CDR2 are SNHLY and FYNNEI. Unmatched junction bases numbered 4, after V lost 8 bases and J lost 8 bases. CDR3 region: CASGRTGGGYTF. CDR3 nucleotide sequence: TGTGCCAGCGGGAGGACAGGGGGCGGCTACACCTTC.

This clone was recorded many times. The chain joins TRBV10-3 to TRBJ2-7, with TRBD2 identical over 7 bases. Looked up from germline, CDR1 is ENHRY and CDR2 is SYGVKD. The CDR3 runs to 15 residues. The V segment lost 0 bases and the J segment 0 bases; nucleotides outside the gene matches: 2. The DNA for the CDR3 is TGTGCCATCAGTGAGTCGGGGGAGGGCTCCTACGAGCAGTACGTC. Amino acids: CAISESGEGSYEQYV.

The chain joins TRBV4-1 to TRBJ2-4; weak D call: TRBD2 (6 bases). This CDR3 comprises 15 residues. V was cut by 0 bases and J by 3 bases, with 9 bases left in between. CDR1 MGHRA and CDR2 YSYEKL come from the germline V gene. The CDR3 spells CASSQEREGKNIQYF. The CDR3 DNA sequence: TGCGCCAGCAGCCAAGAGCGGGAAGGCAAAAACATTCAGTACTTC.

The chain is built from TRBV6-5 and TRBJ2-1; 9 bases agree with TRBD2. This CDR3 spans 15 amino acids. The ends lost 5 bases at V and 5 bases at J; junction bases unmatched: 7. The germline CDR1 and CDR2 sequences are MNHEY and SVGAGI. The CDR3 spells CASSPSASGNNEQFF. DNA for the CDR3: TGTGCCAGCAGTCCCTCGGCTAGCGGGAACAATGAGCAGTTCTTC.

V gene TRBV11-2 combines with J gene TRBJ2-3, with a weak D call TRBD1 (6 bases). Germline CDR1 reads SGHAT; CDR2 reads FQNNGV. This CDR3 has 17 amino acids. The V and J ends lost 1 base and 1 base respectively, with 15 bases between them. CDR3 DNA sequence: TGTGCCAGCAGCTTAGGGACTCAGGGGAGCCGCACAGATACGCAGTATTTT. Protein sequence: CASSLGTQGSRTDTQYF.

The genes are TRBV5-6 and TRBJ2-7, with a possible D match to TRBD2 (5 bases). In germline, CDR1 is SGHDT, CDR2 YYEEEE. The V and J ends lost 0 bases and 4 bases respectively, with 11 bases between them. The CDR3 totals 14 residues. CDR3 coding DNA: TGTGCCAGCAGCTTGGATGCTAGCAGTTACGAGCAGTACTTC. Translation gives CASSLDASSYEQYF.

This rearrangement joins TRBV5-4 to TRBJ1-4, with D possibly TRBD1 on 6 matching bases. Trimming took off 3 bases at V and 5 bases at J, with 14 bases between the two ends. CDR3 size: 15 residues. The germline V gene has CDR1 SGHNT and CDR2 YYREEE (reference sequence). CDR3 loop: CASSSGGQPNEKLFF. Here the CDR3 DNA reads TGTGCCAGCAGCTCCGGTGGACAGCCGAATGAAAAACTGTTTTTT.

This chain links TRBV7-9 with TRBJ2-1; D unclear. Germline V gene sequence: CDR1 SEHNR, CDR2 FQNEAQ (reference sequence). This CDR3 spans 14 amino acids. Trimming removed 2 bases from V and 10 bases from J, with 15 bases in between. In DNA form, the CDR3 reads TGTGCCAGCAGCTTACTAATGCCGTCGAGGGAGCAGTTCTTC. Translated: CASSLLMPSREQFF.